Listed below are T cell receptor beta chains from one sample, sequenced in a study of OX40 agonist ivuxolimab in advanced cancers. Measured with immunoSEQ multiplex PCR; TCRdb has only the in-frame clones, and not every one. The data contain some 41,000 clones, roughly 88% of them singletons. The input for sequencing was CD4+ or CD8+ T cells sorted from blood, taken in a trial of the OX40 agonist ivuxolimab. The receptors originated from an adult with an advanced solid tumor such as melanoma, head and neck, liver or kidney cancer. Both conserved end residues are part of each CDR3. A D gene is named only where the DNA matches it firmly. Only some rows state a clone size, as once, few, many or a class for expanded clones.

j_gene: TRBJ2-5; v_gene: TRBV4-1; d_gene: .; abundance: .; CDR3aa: CASKGWEETQYF; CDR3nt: TGCGCCAGCAAAGGATGGGAAGAGACCCAGTACTTC
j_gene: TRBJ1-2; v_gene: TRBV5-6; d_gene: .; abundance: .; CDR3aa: CASSLVRQVVYGYTF; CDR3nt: TGTGCCAGCAGCTTGGTCCGACAGGTAGTTTATGGCTACACCTTC
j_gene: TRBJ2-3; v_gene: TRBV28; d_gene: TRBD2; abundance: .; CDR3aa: CASSLALAGTDTQYF; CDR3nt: TGTGCCAGCAGTTTAGCACTAGCGGGCACAGATACGCAGTATTTT
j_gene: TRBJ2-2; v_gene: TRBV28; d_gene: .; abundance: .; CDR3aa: CATRGVGELFF; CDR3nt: TGTGCCACCAGGGGGGTCGGGGAGCTGTTTTTT
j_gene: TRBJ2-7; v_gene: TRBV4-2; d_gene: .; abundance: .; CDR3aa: CASSQDYEQYF; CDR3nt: TGTGCCAGCAGCCAAGATTACGAGCAGTACTTC
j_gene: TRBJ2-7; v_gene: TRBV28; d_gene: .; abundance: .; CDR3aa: CASSSPRRVPHEQYF; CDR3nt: TGTGCCAGCAGTTCCCCGCGACGGGTTCCCCACGAGCAGTACTTC
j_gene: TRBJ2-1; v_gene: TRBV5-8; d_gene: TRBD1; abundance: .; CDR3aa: CASSLGGQNEQFF; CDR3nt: TGTGCCAGCAGCTTGGGGGGACAGAATGAGCAGTTCTTC
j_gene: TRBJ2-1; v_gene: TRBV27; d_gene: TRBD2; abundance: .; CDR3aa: CASSLSSGSGNEQFF; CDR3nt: TGTGCCAGCAGTTTATCTAGCGGGAGTGGGAATGAGCAGTTCTTC
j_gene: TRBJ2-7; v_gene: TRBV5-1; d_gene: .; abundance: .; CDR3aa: CASSLGSHEQYF; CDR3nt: TGCGCCAGCAGCTTGGGATCCCACGAGCAGTACTTC
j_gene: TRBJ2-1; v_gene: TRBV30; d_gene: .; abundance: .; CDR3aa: CAWSPVGNEQFF; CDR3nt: TGTGCCTGGAGCCCAGTGGGGAATGAGCAGTTCTTC
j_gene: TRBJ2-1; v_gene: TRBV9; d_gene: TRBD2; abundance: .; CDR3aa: CASSDPGTSGDEQFF; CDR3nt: TGTGCCAGCAGCGACCCCGGGACTAGCGGTGACGAGCAGTTCTTC
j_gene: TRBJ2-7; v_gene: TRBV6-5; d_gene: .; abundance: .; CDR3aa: CASSYSAGYEQYF; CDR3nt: TGTGCCAGCAGTTACTCGGCGGGCTACGAGCAGTACTTC
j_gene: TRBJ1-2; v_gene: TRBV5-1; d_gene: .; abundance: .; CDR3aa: CASSLEGNYGYTF; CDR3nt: TGCGCCAGCAGCTTGGAGGGGAACTATGGCTACACCTTC
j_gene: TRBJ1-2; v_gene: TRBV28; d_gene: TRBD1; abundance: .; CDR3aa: CASSFSGGTGGNYGYTF; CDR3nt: TGTGCCAGCAGTTTTTCGGGGGGGACAGGGGGTAACTATGGCTACACCTTC
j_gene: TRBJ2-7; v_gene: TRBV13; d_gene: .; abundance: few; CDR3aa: CASSSLRREEQYF; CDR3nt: TGTGCCAGCAGCTCCCTGAGGAGGGAAGAGCAGTACTTC
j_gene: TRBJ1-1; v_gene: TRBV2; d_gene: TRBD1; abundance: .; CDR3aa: CASSEGNRGKTEAFF; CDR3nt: TGTGCCAGCAGTGAGGGGAACAGGGGTAAAACTGAAGCTTTCTTT
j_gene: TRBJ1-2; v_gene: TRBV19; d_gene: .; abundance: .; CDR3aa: CASSANRVGYTF; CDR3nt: TGTGCCAGTAGTGCAAACAGGGTTGGCTACACCTTC
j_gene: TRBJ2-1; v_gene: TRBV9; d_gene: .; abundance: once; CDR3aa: CASSVIPGPRFYEQFF; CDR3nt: TGTGCCAGCAGCGTCATACCGGGACCCCGGTTCTATGAGCAGTTCTTC
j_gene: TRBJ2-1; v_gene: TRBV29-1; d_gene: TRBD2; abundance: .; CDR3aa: CSVEARSGGDNEQFF; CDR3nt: TGCAGCGTTGAAGCAAGGAGCGGGGGGGACAATGAGCAGTTCTTC
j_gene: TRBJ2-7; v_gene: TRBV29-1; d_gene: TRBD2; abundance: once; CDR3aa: CSAEGLAENSYEQYF; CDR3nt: TGCAGCGCGGAAGGACTAGCGGAAAACTCCTACGAGCAGTACTTC
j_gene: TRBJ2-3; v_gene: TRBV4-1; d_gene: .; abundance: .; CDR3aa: CASSHAGGDTQYF; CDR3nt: TGCGCCAGCAGCCATGCAGGGGGGGATACGCAGTATTTT
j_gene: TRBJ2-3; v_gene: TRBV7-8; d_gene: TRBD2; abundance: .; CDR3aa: CASSLWLAGGETDTQYF; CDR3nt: TGTGCCAGCAGCTTATGGCTAGCGGGAGGTGAAACAGATACGCAGTATTTT
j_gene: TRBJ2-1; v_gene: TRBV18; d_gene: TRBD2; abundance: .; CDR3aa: CASSPTGAGGAYEQFF; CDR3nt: TGTGCCAGCTCACCAACTGGTGCGGGGGGGGCCTATGAGCAGTTCTTC
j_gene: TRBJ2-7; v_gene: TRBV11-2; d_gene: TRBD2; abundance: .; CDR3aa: CASSLPREGRREQYF; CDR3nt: TGTGCCAGCAGCTTACCCCGGGAGGGCCGGCGGGAGCAGTACTTC
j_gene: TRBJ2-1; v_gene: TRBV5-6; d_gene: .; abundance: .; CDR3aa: CASSPWAVGSYNEQFF; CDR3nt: TGTGCCAGCAGCCCGTGGGCTGTAGGCTCCTACAATGAGCAGTTCTTC
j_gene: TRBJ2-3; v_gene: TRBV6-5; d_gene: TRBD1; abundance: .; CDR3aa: CASRGQDNTDTQYF; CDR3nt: TGTGCCAGCAGGGGACAGGACAACACAGATACGCAGTATTTT
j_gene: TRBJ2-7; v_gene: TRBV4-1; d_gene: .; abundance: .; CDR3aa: CASSQGIAGATYEQYF; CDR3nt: TGCGCCAGCAGCCAAGGAATAGCAGGGGCGACCTACGAGCAGTACTTC
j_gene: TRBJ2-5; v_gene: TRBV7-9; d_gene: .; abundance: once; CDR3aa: CASSLLTTGRETQYF; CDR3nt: TGTGCCAGCAGCTTGCTAACGACAGGTCGAGAGACCCAGTACTTC
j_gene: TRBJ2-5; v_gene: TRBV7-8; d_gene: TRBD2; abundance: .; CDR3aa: CASSLPSGRAGTQYF; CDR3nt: TGTGCCAGCAGCTTGCCTAGCGGGAGGGCCGGGACCCAGTACTTC
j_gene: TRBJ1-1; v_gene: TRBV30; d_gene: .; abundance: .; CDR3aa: CASRGNFHEAFF; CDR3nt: TGTGCCTCTAGAGGGAATTTTCATGAAGCTTTCTTT
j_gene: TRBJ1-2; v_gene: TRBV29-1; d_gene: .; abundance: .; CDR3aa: CSVRGGGGYTF; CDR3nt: TGCAGCGTACGAGGTGGGGGTGGCTACACCTTC